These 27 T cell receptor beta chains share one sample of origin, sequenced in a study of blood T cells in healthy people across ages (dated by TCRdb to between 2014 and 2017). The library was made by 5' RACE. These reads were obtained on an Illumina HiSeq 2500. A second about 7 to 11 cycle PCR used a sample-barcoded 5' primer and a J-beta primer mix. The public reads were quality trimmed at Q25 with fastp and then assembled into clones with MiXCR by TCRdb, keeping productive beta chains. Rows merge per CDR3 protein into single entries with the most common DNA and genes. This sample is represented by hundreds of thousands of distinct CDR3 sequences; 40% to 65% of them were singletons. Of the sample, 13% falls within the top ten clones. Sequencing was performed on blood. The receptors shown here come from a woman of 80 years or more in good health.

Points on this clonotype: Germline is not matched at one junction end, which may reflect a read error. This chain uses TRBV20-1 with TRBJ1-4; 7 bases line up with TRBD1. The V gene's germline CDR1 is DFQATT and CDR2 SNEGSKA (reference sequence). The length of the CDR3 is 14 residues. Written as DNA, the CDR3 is TGCAGTGCTAGTGGAGGGGGCGCTAAGGAAAAACTGTTTTTT. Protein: CSASGGGAKEKLFF.

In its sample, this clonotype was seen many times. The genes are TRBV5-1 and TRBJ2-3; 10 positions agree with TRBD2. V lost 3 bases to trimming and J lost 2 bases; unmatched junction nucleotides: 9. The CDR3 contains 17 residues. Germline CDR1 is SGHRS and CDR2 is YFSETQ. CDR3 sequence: CASSSLPTSGDTDTQYF. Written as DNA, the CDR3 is TGCGCCAGCAGCTCCCTTCCAACTAGCGGGGACACAGATACGCAGTATTTT. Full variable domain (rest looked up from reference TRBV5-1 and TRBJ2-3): KAGVTQTPRYLIKTRGQQVTLSCSPISGHRSVSWYQQTPGQGLQFLFEYFSETQRNKGNFPGRFSGRQFSNSRSEMNVSTLELGDSALYLCASSSLPTSGDTDTQYFGPGTRLTVL.

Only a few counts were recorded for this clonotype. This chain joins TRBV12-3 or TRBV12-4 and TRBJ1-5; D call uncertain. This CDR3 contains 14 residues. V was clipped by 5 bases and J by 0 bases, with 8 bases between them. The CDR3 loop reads CASSTEFSNQPQHF. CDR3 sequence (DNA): TGTGCCAGCAGTACGGAGTTTAGCAATCAGCCCCAGCATTTT.

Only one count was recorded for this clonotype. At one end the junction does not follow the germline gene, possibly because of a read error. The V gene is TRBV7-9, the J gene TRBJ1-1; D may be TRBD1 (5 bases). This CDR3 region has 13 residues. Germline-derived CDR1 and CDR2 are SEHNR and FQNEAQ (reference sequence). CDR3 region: CASTRGDLGEVFF. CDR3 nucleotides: TGTGCCAGCACCCGCGGGGACCTGGGTGAAGTTTTCTTT.

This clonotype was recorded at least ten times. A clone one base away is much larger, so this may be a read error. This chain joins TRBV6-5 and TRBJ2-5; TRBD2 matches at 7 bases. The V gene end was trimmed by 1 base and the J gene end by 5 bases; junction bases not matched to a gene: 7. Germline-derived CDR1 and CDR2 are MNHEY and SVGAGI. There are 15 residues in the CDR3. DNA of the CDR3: TGTGCCAGCAGTTACTTACGAGCGGGGCGGGAGACCCAGTACTTC. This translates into CASSYLRAGRETQYF.

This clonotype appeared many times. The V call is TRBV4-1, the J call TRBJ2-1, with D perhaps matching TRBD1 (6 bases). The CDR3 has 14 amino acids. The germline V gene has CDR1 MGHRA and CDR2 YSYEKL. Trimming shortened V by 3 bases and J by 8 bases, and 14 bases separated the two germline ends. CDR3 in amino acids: CASSQGQPLDEQFF. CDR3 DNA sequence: TGCGCCAGCAGCCAGGGACAACCGTTGGATGAGCAGTTCTTC.

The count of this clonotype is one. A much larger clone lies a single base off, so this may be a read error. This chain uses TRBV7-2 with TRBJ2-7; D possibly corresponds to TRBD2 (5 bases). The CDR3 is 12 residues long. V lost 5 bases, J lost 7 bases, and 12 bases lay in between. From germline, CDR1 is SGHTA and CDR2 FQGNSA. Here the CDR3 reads CASSQGLIEQYF. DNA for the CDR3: TGTGCCAGCAGCCAAGGACTTATTGAGCAGTACTTC.

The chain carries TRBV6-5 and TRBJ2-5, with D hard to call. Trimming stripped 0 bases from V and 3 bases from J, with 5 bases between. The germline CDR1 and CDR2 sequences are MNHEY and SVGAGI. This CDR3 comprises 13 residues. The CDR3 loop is CASSYSHEETQYF. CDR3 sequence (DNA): TGTGCCAGCAGTTACTCGCACGAAGAGACCCAGTACTTC.

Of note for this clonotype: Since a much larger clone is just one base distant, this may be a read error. CDR3 in amino acids: CASSDYSGVHNEQFF. The CDR3, as DNA: TGTGCCAGCAGTGATTATTCGGGTGTCCACAATGAGCAGTTCTTC. The chain uses TRBV25-1 and TRBJ2-1; no firm D call. CDR3 length equals 15 residues. Germline loops: CDR1 MGHDK, CDR2 SYGVNS. V dropped 3 bases and J dropped 5 bases, with 14 bases sitting between them.

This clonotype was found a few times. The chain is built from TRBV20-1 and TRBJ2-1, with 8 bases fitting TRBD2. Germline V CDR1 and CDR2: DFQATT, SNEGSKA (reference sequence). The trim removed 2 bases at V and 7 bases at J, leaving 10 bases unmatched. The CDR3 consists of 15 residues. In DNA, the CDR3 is TGCAGTGCTAGAAGCGGATCGGGGGGGGTGAATGAGCAGTTCTTC. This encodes CSARSGSGGVNEQFF.

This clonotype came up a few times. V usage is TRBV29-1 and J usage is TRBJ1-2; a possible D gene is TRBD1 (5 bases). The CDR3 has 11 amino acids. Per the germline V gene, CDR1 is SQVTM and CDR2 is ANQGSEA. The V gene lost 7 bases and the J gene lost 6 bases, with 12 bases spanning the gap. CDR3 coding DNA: TGCAGCGGTGGGGCCGGTGATGGCTACACCTTC. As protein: CSGGAGDGYTF.

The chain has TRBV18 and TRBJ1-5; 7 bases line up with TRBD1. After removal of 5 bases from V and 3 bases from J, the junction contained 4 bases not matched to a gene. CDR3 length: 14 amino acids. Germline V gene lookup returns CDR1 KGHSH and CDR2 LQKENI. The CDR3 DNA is TGTGCCAGCTCATCCCAGGGGGTCAATCAGCCCCAGCATTTT. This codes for CASSSQGVNQPQHF.

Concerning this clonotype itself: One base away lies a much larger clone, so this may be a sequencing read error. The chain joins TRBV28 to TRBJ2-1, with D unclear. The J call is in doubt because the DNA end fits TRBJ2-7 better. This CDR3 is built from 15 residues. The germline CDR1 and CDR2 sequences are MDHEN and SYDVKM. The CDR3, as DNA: TGTGCCAGCAGTTTATTGGCTGTCGGCTACAATGAGCAGTACTTC. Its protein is CASSLLAVGYNEQYF.

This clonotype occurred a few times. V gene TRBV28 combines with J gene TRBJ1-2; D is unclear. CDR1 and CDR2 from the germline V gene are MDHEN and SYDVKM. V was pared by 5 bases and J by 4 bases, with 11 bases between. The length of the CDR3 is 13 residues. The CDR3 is CASSVGRSYGYTF. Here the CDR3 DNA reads TGTGCCAGCAGTGTAGGACGGTCCTATGGCTACACCTTC.

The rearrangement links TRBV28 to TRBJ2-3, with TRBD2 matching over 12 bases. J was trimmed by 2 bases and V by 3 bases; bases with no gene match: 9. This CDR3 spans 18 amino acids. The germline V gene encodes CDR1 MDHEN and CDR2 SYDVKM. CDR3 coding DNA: TGTGCCAGCAGTTTTTCGCGACTAGCGGGAGACCTCACAGATACGCAGTATTTT. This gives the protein CASSFSRLAGDLTDTQYF.

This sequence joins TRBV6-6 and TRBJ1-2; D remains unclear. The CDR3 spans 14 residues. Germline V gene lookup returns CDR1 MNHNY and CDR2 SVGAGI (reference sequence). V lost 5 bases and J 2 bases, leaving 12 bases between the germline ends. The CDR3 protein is CASSTHSQNYGYTF. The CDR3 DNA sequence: TGTGCCAGCAGTACACACTCGCAGAACTATGGCTACACCTTC.

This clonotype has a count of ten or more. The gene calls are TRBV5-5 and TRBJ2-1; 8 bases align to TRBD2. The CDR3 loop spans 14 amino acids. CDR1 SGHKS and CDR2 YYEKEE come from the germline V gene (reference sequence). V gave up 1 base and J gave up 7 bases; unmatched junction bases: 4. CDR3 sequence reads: CASSLLVAGNEQFF. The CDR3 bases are TGTGCCAGCAGCTTGTTGGTAGCGGGGAATGAGCAGTTCTTC. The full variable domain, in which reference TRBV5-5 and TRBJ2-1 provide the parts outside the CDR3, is DAGVTQSPTHLIKTRGQQVTLRCSPISGHKSVSWYQQVLGQGPQFIFQYYEKEERGRGNFPDRFSARQFPNYSSELNVNALLLGDSALYLCASSLLVAGNEQFFGPGTRLTVL.

CDR3 amino acids: CASSGSGYEQYF. In DNA form, the CDR3 reads TGTGCCAGCAGCGGGTCTGGGTACGAGCAGTACTTC. V usage is TRBV6-6 and J usage is TRBJ2-7; D is unresolved. CDR1 is MNHNY and CDR2 is SVGAGI in the germline V gene (reference sequence). V was trimmed by 6 bases and J by 4 bases, leaving 10 bases between them. The CDR3 runs 12 residues.

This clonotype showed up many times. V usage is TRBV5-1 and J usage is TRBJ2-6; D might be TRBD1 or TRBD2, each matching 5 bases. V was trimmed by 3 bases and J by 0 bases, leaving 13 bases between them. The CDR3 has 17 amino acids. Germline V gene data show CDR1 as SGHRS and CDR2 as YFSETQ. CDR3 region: CASSYGTVFSGANVLTF. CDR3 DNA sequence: TGCGCCAGCAGCTACGGGACGGTTTTCTCTGGGGCCAACGTCCTGACTTTC.

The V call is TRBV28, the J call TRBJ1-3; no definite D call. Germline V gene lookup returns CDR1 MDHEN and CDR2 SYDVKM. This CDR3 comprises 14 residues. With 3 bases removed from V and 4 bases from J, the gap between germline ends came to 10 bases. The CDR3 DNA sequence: TGTGCCAGCAGTTTGGTTGGGGAAGGAAACACCATATATTTT. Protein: CASSLVGEGNTIYF.

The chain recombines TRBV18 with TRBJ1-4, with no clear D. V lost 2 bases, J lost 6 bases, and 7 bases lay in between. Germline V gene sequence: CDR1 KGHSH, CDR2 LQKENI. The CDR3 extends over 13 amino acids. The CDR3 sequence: CASSPNMDEKLFF. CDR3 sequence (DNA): TGTGCCAGCTCACCAAACATGGATGAAAAACTGTTTTTT.

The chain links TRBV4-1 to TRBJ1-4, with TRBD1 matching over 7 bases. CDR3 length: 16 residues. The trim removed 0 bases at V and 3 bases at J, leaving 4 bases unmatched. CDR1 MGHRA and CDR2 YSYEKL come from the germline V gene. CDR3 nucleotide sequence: TGCGCCAGCAGCCAAGATGCCGGGACAGCTAATGAAAAACTGTTTTTT. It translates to CASSQDAGTANEKLFF.

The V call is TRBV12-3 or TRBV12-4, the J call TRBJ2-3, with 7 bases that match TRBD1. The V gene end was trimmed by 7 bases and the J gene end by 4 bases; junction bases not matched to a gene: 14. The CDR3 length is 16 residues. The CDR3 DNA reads TGTGCCAGCACCGATCAGACAGGGAATTTGGCAGATACGCAGTATTTT. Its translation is CASTDQTGNLADTQYF.

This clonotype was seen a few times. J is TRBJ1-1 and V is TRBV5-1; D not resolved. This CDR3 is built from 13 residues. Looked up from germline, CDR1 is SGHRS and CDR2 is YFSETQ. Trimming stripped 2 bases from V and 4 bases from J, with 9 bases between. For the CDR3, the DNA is TGCGCCAGCAGCTTTAAGGACGCCACTGAAGCTTTCTTT. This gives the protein CASSFKDATEAFF.

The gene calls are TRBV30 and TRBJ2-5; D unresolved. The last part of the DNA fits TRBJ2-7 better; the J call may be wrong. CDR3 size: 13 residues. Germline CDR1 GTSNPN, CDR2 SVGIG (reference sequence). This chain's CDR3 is CAWSVRAIGEQYF. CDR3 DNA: TGTGCCTGGAGTGTACGGGCCATCGGCGAGCAGTACTTC.

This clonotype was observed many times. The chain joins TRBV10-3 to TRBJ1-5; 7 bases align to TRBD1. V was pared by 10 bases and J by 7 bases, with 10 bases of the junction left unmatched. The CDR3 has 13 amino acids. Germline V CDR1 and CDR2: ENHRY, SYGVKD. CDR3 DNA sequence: TGTGCCACCCCTGGGACAGCGGTCCAGCCCCAGCATTTT. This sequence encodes CATPGTAVQPQHF.

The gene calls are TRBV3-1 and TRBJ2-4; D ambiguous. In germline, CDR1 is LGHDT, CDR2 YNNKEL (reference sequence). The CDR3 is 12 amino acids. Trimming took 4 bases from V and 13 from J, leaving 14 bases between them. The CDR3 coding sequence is TGTGCCAGCAGCCCCCTCGGGCGTGAGCAGTACTTC. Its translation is CASSPLGREQYF.